Reported below is one T cell receptor beta chain. The table came from immunoSEQ multiplex PCR; TCRdb's copy has only in-frame clones and leaves some out. The sample records under 150,000 clones, about 86% being singletons. These data originate in a study of blood T cell repertoires in COVID-19. Per the germline V gene, CDR1 is LNHDA and CDR2 is SQIVND (reference sequence). This CDR3 contains 14 residues. J lost 5 bases, V lost 5 bases, and 7 bases had no gene match. Sequenced: peripheral blood. V is TRBV19 and J is TRBJ2-3; 7 bases align to TRBD2. This receptor was identified in a woman aged 55-69 years with active or convalescent COVID-19. The CDR3 bases are TGTGCCAGTAGTCTCAGACTAGCAGGAGATACGCAGTATTTT. The encoded protein is CASSLRLAGDTQYF.